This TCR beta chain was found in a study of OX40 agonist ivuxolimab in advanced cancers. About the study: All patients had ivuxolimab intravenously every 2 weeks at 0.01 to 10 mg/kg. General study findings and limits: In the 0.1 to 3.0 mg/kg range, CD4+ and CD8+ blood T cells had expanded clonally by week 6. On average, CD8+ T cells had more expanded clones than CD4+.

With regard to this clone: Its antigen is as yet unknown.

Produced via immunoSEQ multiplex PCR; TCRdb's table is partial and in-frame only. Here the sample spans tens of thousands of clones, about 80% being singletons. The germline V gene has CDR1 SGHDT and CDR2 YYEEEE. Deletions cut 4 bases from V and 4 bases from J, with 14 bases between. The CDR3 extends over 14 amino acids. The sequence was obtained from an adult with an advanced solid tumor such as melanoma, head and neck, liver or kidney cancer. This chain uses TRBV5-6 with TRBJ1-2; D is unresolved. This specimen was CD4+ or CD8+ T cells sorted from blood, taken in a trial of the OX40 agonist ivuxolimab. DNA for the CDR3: TGTGCCAGCAGCCCCCTCCAGGAACTCTATGGCTACACCTTC. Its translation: CASSPLQELYGYTF.